These 28 T cell receptor beta chains originate from one sample sequenced in a study of cytomegalovirus exposure and HLA in healthy donors. PCR amplification relied on 60 Vbeta primers (plus 13 Jbeta primers). The repertoire was sequenced with immunoSEQ multiplex PCR; TCRdb's copy has only in-frame clones and lacks some. The table has roughly 100,000 clones, roughly four fifths seen once; the top ten hold roughly 9.6%. The sequencing input was PBMCs. The receptors derive from a male donor in good health and CMV-seropositive.

The chain recombines TRBV7-9 with TRBJ1-6; D uncertain. This CDR3 has 15 residues. In germline, CDR1 is SEHNR, CDR2 FQNEAQ (reference sequence). V lost 4 bases to trimming and J lost 13 bases, with 20 bases between them. CDR3: CASSSNVGLHEPLHF. In nucleotides, the CDR3 is TGTGCCAGCAGCTCAAACGTCGGGTTACATGAGCCCCTCCACTTT.

V is TRBV6-6 and J is TRBJ2-1; maybe TRBD2 (5 bases). This CDR3 has 15 amino acids. Germline CDR1 and CDR2: MNHNY and SVGAGI (reference sequence). Trimming removed 0 bases at V and 5 bases at J, with 11 bases between. The CDR3 bases are TGTGCCAGCAGTTACTCAAGCGGCAACCACAATGAGCAGTTCTTC. It specifies CASSYSSGNHNEQFF.

Points on this clone: The sample contains more than one DNA sequence encoding this CDR3. V usage is TRBV2 and J usage is TRBJ1-1; the match to TRBD1 covers 7 bases. The germline V gene encodes CDR1 SNHLY and CDR2 FYNNEI. This CDR3 spans 14 amino acids. V lost 6 bases and J lost 0; bases outside the gene matches: 4. The CDR3 DNA reads TGTGCCAGCAGCGTAGACAGGGTGAACACTGAAGCTTTCTTT. This encodes CASSVDRVNTEAFF.

The chain couples TRBV27 to TRBJ1-1, with D maybe TRBD1 (6 bases). V dropped 3 bases and J dropped 4 bases, with 12 bases sitting between them. This CDR3 spans 14 amino acids. The germline CDR1 and CDR2 sequences are MNHEY and SMNVEV (reference sequence). CDR3 DNA sequence: TGTGCCAGCAGTTTTTTAACAGGGAGCACTGAAGCTTTCTTT. It yields the protein CASSFLTGSTEAFF.

This clone was observed a handful of times. The junction departs from germline at one end; a sequencing error may be responsible. The rearrangement links TRBV5-4 to TRBJ2-5; TRBD2 matches 7 bases. Per germline, CDR1 SGHNT and CDR2 YYREEE (reference sequence). The CDR3 totals 14 residues. As DNA, the CDR3 is TGCGCCAGCAGCCAAGATCGGCGGGGAGGGTACCAGTACTTC. Protein: CASSQDRRGGYQYF.

The chain recombines TRBV4-1 with TRBJ1-1; 7 positions match TRBD1. This CDR3 region has 14 residues. Germline CDR1 reads MGHRA; CDR2 reads YSYEKL. Germline trimming cut 3 bases from V and 0 bases from J; bases unmatched to any gene: 1. The CDR3: CASSHRGLNTEAFF. CDR3 DNA: TGCGCCAGCAGCCACAGGGGGTTGAACACTGAAGCTTTCTTT.

The V and J genes are TRBV7-2 and TRBJ2-1; perhaps TRBD2 as D (6 bases). Germline lookup yields CDR1 SGHTA and CDR2 FQGNSA. The CDR3 runs 16 residues. The V end lost 3 bases, the J end lost 2 bases, and 14 bases lay between the germline ends. The DNA for the CDR3 is TGTGCCAGCAGCTTTACGGGAGTAGCGGCCTACAATGAGCAGTTCTTC. Amino acid sequence: CASSFTGVAAYNEQFF. Using reference TRBV7-2 and TRBJ2-1 for the parts outside the CDR3, the full variable domain is GAGVSQSPSNKVTEKGKDVELRCDPISGHTALYWYRQSLGQGLEFLIYFQGNSAPDKSGLPSDRFSAERTGGSVSTLTIQRTQQEDSAVYLCASSFTGVAAYNEQFFGPGTRLTVL.

The rearrangement joins TRBV28 to TRBJ2-5; 10 bases are a match to TRBD2. The CDR3 runs 17 residues. With 4 bases clipped from V and 3 bases from J, the junction kept 11 bases outside the gene matches. Germline CDR1 is MDHEN and CDR2 is SYDVKM. The CDR3 DNA reads as TGTGCCAGCAGTTCGGCCAGCGGGGGGGGTAGGGAAGAGACCCAGTACTTC. This codes for CASSSASGGGREETQYF.

The rearrangement uses TRBV18 and TRBJ2-5; TRBD2 matches at 7 bases. V lost 6 bases to trimming and J lost 5 bases; unmatched junction nucleotides: 6. The length of the CDR3 is 13 residues. Germline lookup yields CDR1 KGHSH and CDR2 LQKENI. CDR3 in amino acids: CASSSLASETQYF. CDR3 coding DNA: TGTGCCAGCTCGTCACTAGCGTCTGAGACCCAGTACTTC.

The V and J genes are TRBV28 and TRBJ2-7; weak D call: TRBD1 (6 bases). CDR1 is MDHEN, CDR2 SYDVKM, per germline. V lost 6 bases, J lost 3 bases, and 18 bases lay in between. CDR3 length: 15 residues. For the CDR3, the DNA is TGTGCCAGCAGAACTCCCGGGACAAGGGTCTACGAGCAGTACTTC. This gives the protein CASRTPGTRVYEQYF.

The genes are TRBV25-1 and TRBJ2-3; 7 nucleotides agree with TRBD1. The CDR3 has 15 amino acids. Germline CDR1 reads MGHDK; CDR2 reads SYGVNS. The V gene end was trimmed by 6 bases and the J gene end by 1 base; junction bases not matched to a gene: 7. The CDR3 coding sequence is TGTGCCAGCAGGCCACAGGGGACGGGCACAGATACGCAGTATTTT. Translation gives CASRPQGTGTDTQYF.

Regarding this clone: This CDR3 is also generated by other DNA sequences in the sample. The rearrangement joins TRBV29-1 to TRBJ2-3, with D possibly being TRBD2 (7 bases). The CDR3 is 18 residues long. Per germline, CDR1 SQVTM and CDR2 ANQGSEA. V was trimmed by 3 bases and J by 3 bases, leaving 25 bases between them. CDR3 region: CSVEARSLGEGETDTQYF. CDR3 nucleotide sequence: TGCAGCGTTGAGGCCCGGTCTCTTGGGGAGGGGGAAACAGATACGCAGTATTTT.

V usage is TRBV7-2 and J usage is TRBJ2-5, with TRBD2 as a possible D gene (5 bases). Between the trimmed V and J ends, which lost 1 base and 5 bases, there was a span of 14 bases. This CDR3 is built from 15 residues. Germline CDR1 reads SGHTA; CDR2 reads FQGNSA. The chain's CDR3 is CASSLGGASTETQYF. CDR3 bases: TGTGCCAGCAGCTTAGGTGGAGCTAGCACGGAGACCCAGTACTTC.

The chain couples TRBV9 to TRBJ2-2; weak D call: TRBD1 (6 bases). Deletions cut 3 bases from V and 9 bases from J, with 15 bases between. This CDR3 region has 14 residues. The germline CDR1 and CDR2 sequences are SGDLS and YYNGEE. The CDR3 sequence is CASSDRDWNRELFF. CDR3 nucleotide sequence: TGTGCCAGCAGCGACAGGGATTGGAACCGGGAGCTGTTTTTT.

The V gene is TRBV7-2, the J gene TRBJ2-4; TRBD1 might be the D (6 bases). V was clipped by 1 base and J by 3 bases, with 13 bases between them. Germline lookup yields CDR1 SGHTA and CDR2 FQGNSA. This CDR3 is built from 16 residues. The CDR3: CASSLEQGWVKNIQYF. CDR3 DNA sequence: TGTGCCAGCAGCTTAGAACAGGGTTGGGTCAAAAACATTCAGTACTTC.

This chain uses TRBV4-2 with TRBJ2-5, with D possibly being TRBD2 (5 bases). V lost 0 bases, J lost 1 base, and 9 bases lay in between. Germline lookup yields CDR1 LGHNA and CDR2 YNFKEQ. The CDR3 length is 15 residues. DNA for the CDR3: TGTGCCAGCAGCCAAGAGGCGACTACCCAAGAGACCCAGTACTTC. Amino acid sequence: CASSQEATTQETQYF.

This clone was seen more than once but under ten times. This sequence joins TRBV11-2 and TRBJ2-7; TRBD1 agrees at 8 bases. V dropped 2 bases and J dropped 2; count of bases not matched to a gene: 5. Germline CDR1 and CDR2: SGHAT and FQNNGV. CDR3 length equals 15 residues. The chain's CDR3 is CASSLSGTGTYEQYF. The DNA for the CDR3 is TGTGCCAGCAGCTTATCCGGGACAGGAACCTACGAGCAGTACTTC.

The chain is built from TRBV28 and TRBJ2-5; 10 bases align to TRBD2. Germline V gene sequence: CDR1 MDHEN, CDR2 SYDVKM. The CDR3 has 14 amino acids. Unmatched junction bases numbered 8, after V lost 6 bases and J lost 7 bases. CDR3 DNA: TGTGCCAGCAGATCCACTAGCGGGGCGGTGACCCAGTACTTC. Translating it yields CASRSTSGAVTQYF.

The CDR3 DNA reads TGTGCCAGTAGTACAACAGGGAGAACGGGCGAAAAACTGTTTTTT. Translated, it gives CASSTTGRTGEKLFF. The chain is built from TRBV19 and TRBJ1-4; D perhaps matches TRBD1 (6 bases). Germline CDR1 is LNHDA and CDR2 is SQIVND (reference sequence). The CDR3 loop spans 15 amino acids. V was pared by 4 bases and J by 8 bases, with 17 bases between.

The V and J genes are TRBV11-3 and TRBJ2-1; D may be TRBD2 (5 bases). Germline V gene data show CDR1 as SGHNT and CDR2 as YENEEA. With 0 bases removed from V and 6 bases from J, the gap between germline ends came to 9 bases. The CDR3 length is 14 residues. For the CDR3, the DNA is TGTGCCAGCAGCTTAGATCCTACTAGCAATGAGCAGTTCTTC. Protein sequence: CASSLDPTSNEQFF.

Points on this clone: A junction end diverges from the germline sequence, so it may reflect a read error. The chain uses TRBV11-2 and TRBJ2-1; the match to TRBD2 covers 7 bases. Germline CDR1 and CDR2: SGHAT and FQNNGV. This CDR3 spans 15 amino acids. This chain's CDR3 is CASSLGGSSHNEQFF. CDR3 bases: TGTGCCAGCAGCTTAGGCGGGAGCTCCCACAATGAGCAGTTCTTC.

The V call is TRBV7-9, the J call TRBJ2-3; 7 bases match TRBD1. Germline CDR1 SEHNR, CDR2 FQNEAQ (reference sequence). There are 15 residues in the CDR3. V was clipped by 7 bases and J by 4 bases; unmatched bases: 11. The CDR3 region has the DNA TGTGCCAGCAACAACGACAGGGACCTTCCAGATACGCAGTATTTT. Translation gives CASNNDRDLPDTQYF. Variable domain in full (rest from reference TRBV7-9 and TRBJ2-3): DTGVSQNPRHKITKRGQNVTFRCDPISEHNRLYWYRQTLGQGPEFLTYFQNEAQLEKSRLLSDRFSAERPKGSFSTLEIQRTEQGDSAMYLCASNNDRDLPDTQYFGPGTRLTVL.

The chain combines TRBV7-9 with TRBJ2-5, with TRBD2 matching over 8 bases. Trimming removed 4 bases from V and 11 bases from J; junction bases left unmatched: 18. This CDR3 is built from 16 residues. Germline assignment: CDR1 SEHNR and CDR2 FQNEAQ (reference sequence). CDR3 in amino acids: CASSSTGGQSLREQYF. DNA of the CDR3: TGTGCCAGCAGCTCCACGGGAGGGCAGAGCTTAAGGGAGCAGTACTTC.

This clone is a singleton in its sample. This sample includes further DNA sequences coding for the same CDR3. In DNA form, the CDR3 reads TGCGCCAGCAGCCAAGAAGTAGCGGGCGGCTCCTACGAGCAGTACTTC. Its translation: CASSQEVAGGSYEQYF. This chain joins TRBV4-1 and TRBJ2-7; 7 nucleotides match TRBD2. In germline, CDR1 is MGHRA, CDR2 YSYEKL. The CDR3 has 16 amino acids. V was pared by 0 bases and J by 0 bases, with 5 bases of the junction left unmatched.

With respect to this clone: The germline gene is not matched at one end of the junction; a read error may be the cause. The chain joins TRBV5-8 to TRBJ1-2; no clear D gene. CDR3 length: 11 residues. Germline V gene sequence: CDR1 SGHTS, CDR2 YDEGEE. The DNA of the CDR3 is TGTGCCAGCAGCCTGTTAGATGGTTACACCTTC. It codes for CASSLLDGYTF.

This clone was observed once. This chain links TRBV28 with TRBJ1-3; 7 positions match TRBD1. CDR3 length equals 16 residues. In germline, CDR1 is MDHEN, CDR2 SYDVKM. The J segment lost 3 bases and the V segment lost 3 bases, leaving 8 bases of the junction unmatched. The CDR3 DNA reads TGTGCCAGCAGTTTCTCATACAGGGGAGGTGGAAACACCATATATTTT. This translates into CASSFSYRGGGNTIYF.

The chain recombines TRBV9 with TRBJ2-2, with 9 bases matching TRBD1. Germline lookup yields CDR1 SGDLS and CDR2 YYNGEE. V shed 0 bases, J shed 6 bases, and the junction held 6 bases outside the gene matches. This CDR3 has 16 residues. The chain's CDR3 is CASSVATGGGAGELFF. CDR3 bases: TGTGCCAGCAGCGTAGCTACAGGGGGCGGAGCCGGGGAGCTGTTTTTT.

The chain couples TRBV6-5 to TRBJ2-7; 9 positions agree with TRBD2. The CDR3 runs to 14 residues. The germline gives CDR1 MNHEY, CDR2 SVGAGI. After removal of 6 bases from V and 5 bases from J, the junction contained 8 bases not matched to a gene. CDR3 nucleotides: TGTGCCAGCAGGGGTAGCGGGGGAGGTAACGAGCAGTACTTC. Its translation is CASRGSGGGNEQYF.